The source of this TCR beta chain is a study of blood T cell repertoires in COVID-19. At the level of the study: The United States, Italy and Spain supplied acute and convalescent COVID-19 samples. Sources were T cells, B-cell-depleted T cells, or PBMCs; the material itself was cDNA or gDNA.

Only one count was recorded for this clone. The data were produced by immunoSEQ multiplex PCR, yet TCRdb's version contains in-frame clones alone and is incomplete. In the table there are some 120,000 clones, approximately 80% of which are singletons. This CDR3 region has 14 residues. The V gene end was trimmed by 0 bases and the J gene end by 5 bases; junction bases not matched to a gene: 4. CDR1 and CDR2 from the germline V gene are SGHNT and YYREEE (reference sequence). This sequence joins TRBV5-4 and TRBJ2-5, with 7 bases fitting TRBD1. The specimen was peripheral blood. The sequence was collected from a human donor in a cohort sampled during active COVID-19. CDR3 sequence: CASSLGGGTETQYF. CDR3 nucleotide sequence: TGTGCCAGCAGCTTGGGAGGGGGCACGGAGACCCAGTACTTC.